This T cell receptor beta chain was profiled in a study of blood T cell repertoires in COVID-19. About the study: Acute-phase and convalescent COVID-19 samples originated in the United States, Italy and Spain.

Germline values: CDR1 MNHEY, CDR2 SVGEGT. Trimming stripped 4 bases from V and 4 bases from J, with 26 bases between. The CDR3 has 19 amino acids. Authors' analysis steps: Estimates of nucleated cell counts were drawn from the amplification of reference gene primers. TCRdb's table, derived via immunoSEQ multiplex PCR, lists solely in-frame clones and lacks some. That table supplies the V and J calls and clone size; D and trimming were determined from the DNA. The top ten hold around 2.6% of the sample, which has more than 60,000 clones, approximately 79% seen once. The sequenced material came from peripheral blood. The TCR originated in a human donor with acute or convalescent COVID-19. The donor label of this sample is uncertain. The chain joins TRBV6-2 or TRBV6-3 to TRBJ2-1, with D possibly being TRBD2 (5 bases). The CDR3, as DNA: TGTGCCAGCAGTTCCCGGGTCCTAAACTTCCCGGGGATTTACAATGAGCAGTTCTTC. Amino acids: CASSSRVLNFPGIYNEQFF.